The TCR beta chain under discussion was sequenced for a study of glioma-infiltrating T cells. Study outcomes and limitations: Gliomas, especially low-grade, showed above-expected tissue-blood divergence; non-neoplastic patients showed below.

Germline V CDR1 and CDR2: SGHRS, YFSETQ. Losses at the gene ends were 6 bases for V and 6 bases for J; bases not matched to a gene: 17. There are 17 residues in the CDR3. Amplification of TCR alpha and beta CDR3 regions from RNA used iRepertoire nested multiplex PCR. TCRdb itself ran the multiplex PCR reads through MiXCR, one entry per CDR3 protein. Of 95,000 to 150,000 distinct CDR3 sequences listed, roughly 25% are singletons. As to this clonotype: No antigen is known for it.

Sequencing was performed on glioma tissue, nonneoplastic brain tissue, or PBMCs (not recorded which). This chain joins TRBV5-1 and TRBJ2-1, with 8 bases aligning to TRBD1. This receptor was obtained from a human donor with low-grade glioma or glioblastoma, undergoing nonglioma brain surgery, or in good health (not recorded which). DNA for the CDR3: TGCGCCAGCACCCGGACCCAGGGGGCGCATTCGGTCAATGAGCAGTTCTTC. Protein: CASTRTQGAHSVNEQFF.